This record looks at one TCR beta chain sequence and its context. The record originates from a study of blood T cell repertoires in COVID-19. Study context: Acute-phase and convalescent COVID-19 samples originated in the United States, Italy and Spain.

TCRdb keeps only in-frame clones here, not all; method: immunoSEQ multiplex PCR. The sample shows some 240,000 clones, 82% of them seen only once. Sequenced material: peripheral blood. The receptor's source is a woman aged 60-75 years with active or convalescent COVID-19.

The CDR3 is CASSYKGDTEAFF. For the CDR3, the DNA is TGTGCCAGCTCATACAAGGGGGACACTGAAGCTTTCTTT. J is TRBJ1-1 and V is TRBV18; a possible D gene is TRBD1 (6 bases). Germline CDR1 KGHSH, CDR2 LQKENI. This CDR3 is 13 amino acids long. Trimming pared 5 bases from V and 3 bases from J, leaving 10 bases between.